A selection of T cell receptor beta chains follows, all from one sample in a study of cytomegalovirus exposure and HLA in healthy donors. The data were produced by immunoSEQ multiplex PCR, yet TCRdb's version contains in-frame clones alone and is incomplete. The data hold roughly 110,000 clones, with 77% observed a single time. Sequencing used PBMCs. The receptors stem from a man aged 35 to 55 in good health and CMV-seropositive. CDR3s include the opening cysteine and the closing phenylalanine or tryptophan. A D gene is named only where the DNA matches it firmly. The size of a clone is reported for some rows only, either as once, few or many, or as a class for expanded clones.

d_call	j_call	v_call	clone_size	cdr3_aa	cdr3_nt
TRBD1	TRBJ1-1	TRBV10-3	once	CASEPGTGLMNTEAFF	TGTGCCAGCGAACCAGGGACAGGGCTCATGAACACTGAAGCTTTCTTT
.	TRBJ1-5	TRBV7-2	.	CASSLAGGQPQHF	TGTGCCAGCAGCTTAGCAGGCGGTCAGCCCCAGCATTTT
.	TRBJ2-3	TRBV7-6	.	CASSISGGTDTQYF	TGTGCCAGCAGCATCTCCGGGGGCACAGATACGCAGTATTTT
TRBD2	TRBJ2-7	TRBV7-9	.	CASNPRTRIDSEQYF	TGTGCCAGCAACCCAAGGACTAGAATTGACAGCGAGCAGTACTTC
.	TRBJ1-2	TRBV7-2	.	CASSLFFRGSSGYTF	TGTGCCAGCAGCTTATTTTTTCGCGGCAGCTCTGGCTACACCTTC
.	TRBJ2-3	TRBV19	.	CASSTLAMSTDTQYF	TGTGCCAGTAGTACCCTAGCTATGAGCACAGATACGCAGTATTTT
TRBD1	TRBJ1-2	TRBV19	few	CASSTGTGPGWGYTF	TGTGCCAGTAGTACCGGGACAGGGCCCGGATGGGGCTACACCTTC
.	TRBJ2-4	TRBV7-2	.	CASSFLGGGNIQYF	TGTGCCAGCAGCTTCCTAGGGGGGGGAAACATTCAGTACTTC
.	TRBJ1-6	TRBV9	once	CASSVDPAGSGGSPLHF	TGTGCCAGCAGCGTAGACCCCGCGGGAAGCGGTGGTTCACCCCTCCACTTT
.	TRBJ2-1	TRBV18	.	CASSRQTYNEQFF	TGTGCCAGCTCGCGGCAGACCTACAATGAGCAGTTCTTC
TRBD1	TRBJ2-5	TRBV7-9	.	CASSEQGETQYF	TGTGCCAGCAGCGAACAGGGGGAGACCCAGTACTTC
TRBD1	TRBJ1-5	TRBV14	.	CASSPLTGAPQHF	TGTGCCAGCAGCCCTTTAACAGGGGCGCCCCAGCATTTT
.	TRBJ1-2	TRBV19	once	CASSINGGNGYTF	TGTGCCAGTAGTATAAACGGAGGAAATGGCTACACCTTC
TRBD2	TRBJ2-3	TRBV19	.	CASRMVAGGPADTQYF	TGTGCCAGTAGGATGGTAGCGGGGGGGCCTGCAGATACGCAGTATTTT
.	TRBJ2-3	TRBV6-6	.	CAVKGQYTQYF	TGTGCCGTCAAGGGGCAATATACGCAGTATTTT
TRBD1	TRBJ2-7	TRBV5-6	.	CASSSGTALSYEQYF	TGTGCCAGCAGCTCTGGGACAGCCCTTTCCTACGAGCAGTACTTC
TRBD1	TRBJ1-2	TRBV5-6	once	CASSLGTGAPYGYTF	TGTGCCAGCAGCTTGGGGACAGGGGCCCCATATGGCTACACCTTC
TRBD1	TRBJ2-1	TRBV11-1	.	CASSSGQGSYNEQFF	TGTGCCAGCAGCTCCGGACAGGGTTCCTACAATGAGCAGTTCTTC
.	TRBJ2-1	TRBV7-8	.	CASSPTGRGLTYNEQFF	TGTGCCAGCAGCCCGACCGGGCGGGGCCTAACCTACAATGAGCAGTTCTTC
TRBD2	TRBJ2-5	TRBV5-1	.	CASSLSTSRETQYF	TGCGCCAGCAGCTTGTCGACTAGCCGGGAGACCCAGTACTTC
TRBD1	TRBJ1-1	TRBV9	.	CASSPPGQGLGTEAFF	TGTGCCAGCAGCCCTCCGGGACAGGGGTTGGGCACTGAAGCTTTCTTT
.	TRBJ1-4	TRBV6-6	.	CASSYSSEGKLFF	TGTGCCAGCAGTTACTCAAGCGAGGGAAAACTGTTTTTT
.	TRBJ2-4	TRBV27	.	CASSSRAPKTVAKNIQYF	TGTGCCAGCAGTTCCAGAGCCCCCAAGACAGTAGCCAAAAACATTCAGTACTTC
TRBD1	TRBJ2-5	TRBV9	.	CASSKTGTETQYF	TGTGCCAGCAGCAAGACAGGGACCGAGACCCAGTACTTC
TRBD1	TRBJ1-4	TRBV19	.	CASSIGRGRGEKLFF	TGTGCCAGTAGTATAGGCAGGGGGCGAGGCGAAAAACTGTTTTTT
.	TRBJ1-5	TRBV4-1	.	CASSRGVQGWSGENQPQHF	TGCGCCAGCTCTCGAGGGGTACAGGGATGGAGCGGAGAAAATCAGCCCCAGCATTTT
.	TRBJ1-6	TRBV5-1	few	CASSLGDSRDSPLHF	TGCGCCAGCAGCTTGGGCGACAGTAGAGACTCACCCCTCCACTTT
.	TRBJ1-2	TRBV5-1	.	CASNPGGGASSLYVGYTF	TGCGCCAGCAACCCCGGCGGAGGGGCTAGCTCCCTCTACGTCGGCTACACCTTC
.	TRBJ2-4	TRBV2	few	CASSYWGDGNIQYF	TGTGCCAGCAGTTACTGGGGGGATGGAAACATTCAGTACTTC
TRBD2	TRBJ2-2	TRBV7-2	.	CASSKLAGTNTGELFF	TGTGCCAGCAGCAAACTAGCGGGGACGAACACCGGGGAGCTGTTTTTT
.	TRBJ1-1	TRBV6-1	.	CASRRLTEAFF	TGTGCCAGCAGGCGGTTGACTGAAGCTTTCTTT
.	TRBJ2-2	TRBV5-5	.	CASSLDGHTGELFF	TGTGCCAGCAGCTTGGATGGCCACACCGGGGAGCTGTTTTTT
TRBD1	TRBJ1-3	TRBV28	.	CASSLGGGQGDTIYF	TGTGCCAGCAGCCTGGGGGGGGGACAGGGAGACACCATATATTTT
.	TRBJ2-3	TRBV9	.	CASSVGGDTQYF	TGTGCCAGCAGCGTAGGCGGGGATACGCAGTATTTT
.	TRBJ1-1	TRBV7-6	.	CASSLAGNTEAFF	TGTGCCAGCAGCTTAGCCGGGAACACTGAAGCTTTCTTT
.	TRBJ1-2	TRBV18	.	CASSPQREEGYTF	TGTGCCAGCTCTCCACAAAGAGAGGAGGGCTACACCTTC
.	TRBJ1-6	TRBV7-6	.	CASSLTGSPLHF	TGTGCCAGCAGCTTGACGGGTTCACCCCTCCACTTT
TRBD1	TRBJ1-5	TRBV6-5	.	CASRKGDRNQPQHF	TGTGCCAGCAGAAAGGGGGACAGAAATCAGCCCCAGCATTTT
.	TRBJ1-3	TRBV7-2	.	CASSPPAGAGNTIYF	TGTGCCAGCAGCCCCCCGGCGGGGGCTGGAAACACCATATATTTT
TRBD1	TRBJ1-1	TRBV7-9	.	CASSADRVNTEAFF	TGTGCCAGCAGCGCGGACAGGGTGAACACTGAAGCTTTCTTT